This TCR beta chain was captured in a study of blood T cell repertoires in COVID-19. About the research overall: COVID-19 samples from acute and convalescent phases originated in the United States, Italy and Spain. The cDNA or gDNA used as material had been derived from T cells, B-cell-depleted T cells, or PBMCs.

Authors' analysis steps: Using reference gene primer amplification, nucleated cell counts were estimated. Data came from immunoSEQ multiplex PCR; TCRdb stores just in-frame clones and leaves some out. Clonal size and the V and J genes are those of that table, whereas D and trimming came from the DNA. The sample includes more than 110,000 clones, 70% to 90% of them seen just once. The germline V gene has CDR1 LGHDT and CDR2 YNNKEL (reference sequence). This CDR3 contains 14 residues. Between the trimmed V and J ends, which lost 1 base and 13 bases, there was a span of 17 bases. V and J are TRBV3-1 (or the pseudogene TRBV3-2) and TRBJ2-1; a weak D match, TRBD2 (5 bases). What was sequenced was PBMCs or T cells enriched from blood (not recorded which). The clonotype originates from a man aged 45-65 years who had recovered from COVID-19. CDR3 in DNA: TGTGCCAGCAGCCAAGTCCGGAGCGGTCGGGTTCAGTTCTTC. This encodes CASSQVRSGRVQFF.